These 4 T cell receptor beta chains came from one sample sequenced in a study of T-cell memory formation after mild COVID-19. TCRdb re-analysed the 5' RACE reads in MiXCR, keeping a single row per CDR3 protein. The sample includes fewer than 700,000 distinct CDR3 sequences, about a sixth of them seen just once. The sample comprised PBMCs or a T cell subset sorted from them (not recorded which). The source of these receptors is an adult woman who had mild COVID-19 (a few samples of this study predate the infection). Cell type and time point are not known.

This clonotype occurred a few times. The chain is built from TRBV5-5 and TRBJ1-2; 7 bases agree with TRBD1. This CDR3 comprises 17 residues. V gave up 4 bases and J gave up 1 base; unmatched junction bases: 13. Germline V gene data show CDR1 as SGHKS and CDR2 as YYEKEE (reference sequence). The CDR3 DNA reads as TGTGCCAGCAGCCTAGGTGTGCGGGACAGCGATAACTATGGCTACACCTTC. Translating it yields CASSLGVRDSDNYGYTF. Full variable domain (remainder filled in from reference TRBV5-5 and TRBJ1-2): DAGVTQSPTHLIKTRGQQVTLRCSPISGHKSVSWYQQVLGQGPQFIFQYYEKEERGRGNFPDRFSARQFPNYSSELNVNALLLGDSALYLCASSLGVRDSDNYGYTFGSGTRLTVV.

The V gene is TRBV24-1, the J gene TRBJ1-2; D is undetermined. The germline V gene encodes CDR1 KGHDR and CDR2 SFDVKD. The CDR3 has 13 residues. The V gene lost 7 bases and the J gene lost 0 bases, with 8 bases spanning the gap. The DNA of the CDR3 is TGTGCCACCAGGGAAGAGGCTAACTATGGCTACACCTTC. It encodes CATREEANYGYTF.

The chain is built from TRBV5-6 and TRBJ2-7; D unresolved. The CDR3 consists of 12 residues. Between the trimmed V and J ends, which lost 3 bases and 3 bases, there was a span of 7 bases. CDR1 is SGHDT, CDR2 YYEEEE, per germline. As DNA, the CDR3 is TGTGCCAGCAGCTGGAACTACTACGAGCAGTACTTC. As protein: CASSWNYYEQYF.

J is TRBJ2-5 and V is TRBV20-1; 8 bases are a match to TRBD2. The germline CDR1 and CDR2 sequences are DFQATT and SNEGSKA (reference sequence). The junction had 13 bases not matched to a gene; V was cut back by 5 bases and J by 5 bases. The CDR3 contains 15 residues. DNA for the CDR3: TGCAGTGCTGATCCGGAGAGCGGGAGCAGGGAGACCCAGTACTTC. Amino acid sequence: CSADPESGSRETQYF.